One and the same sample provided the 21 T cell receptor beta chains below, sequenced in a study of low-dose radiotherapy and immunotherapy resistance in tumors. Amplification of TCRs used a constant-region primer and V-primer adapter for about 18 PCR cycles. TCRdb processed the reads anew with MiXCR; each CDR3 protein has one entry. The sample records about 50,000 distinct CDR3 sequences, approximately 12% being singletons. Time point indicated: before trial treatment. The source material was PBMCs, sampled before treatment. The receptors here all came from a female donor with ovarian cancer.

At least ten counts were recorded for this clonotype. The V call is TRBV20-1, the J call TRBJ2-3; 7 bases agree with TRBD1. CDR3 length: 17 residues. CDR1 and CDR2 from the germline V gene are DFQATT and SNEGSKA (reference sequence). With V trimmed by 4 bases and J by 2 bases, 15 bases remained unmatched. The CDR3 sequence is CSAIDRDTAVLTDTQYF. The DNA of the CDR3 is TGCAGTGCTATCGACAGGGATACAGCCGTTCTCACAGATACGCAGTATTTT.

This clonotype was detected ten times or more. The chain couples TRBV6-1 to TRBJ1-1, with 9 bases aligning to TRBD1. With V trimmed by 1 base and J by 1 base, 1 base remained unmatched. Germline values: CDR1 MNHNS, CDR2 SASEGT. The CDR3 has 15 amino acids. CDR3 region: CASSEGGQGNTEAFF. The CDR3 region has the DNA TGTGCCAGCAGTGAAGGGGGACAGGGGAACACTGAAGCTTTCTTT.

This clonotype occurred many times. The CDR3 loop reads CSARDLGGETQYF. The CDR3 region has the DNA TGCAGTGCTAGAGATTTGGGGGGAGAGACCCAGTACTTC. The V and J genes are TRBV20-1 and TRBJ2-5; TRBD2 might be the D (6 bases). This CDR3 spans 13 amino acids. In germline, CDR1 is DFQATT, CDR2 SNEGSKA (reference sequence). V lost 0 bases and J 4 bases, leaving 9 bases between the germline ends.

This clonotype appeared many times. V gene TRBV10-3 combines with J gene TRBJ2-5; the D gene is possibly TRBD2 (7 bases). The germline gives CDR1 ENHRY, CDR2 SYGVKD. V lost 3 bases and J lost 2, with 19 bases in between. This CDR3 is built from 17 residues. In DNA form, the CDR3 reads TGTGCCATCAGTGATGTCCCCTCGGCGGGGGCACAAGAGACCCAGTACTTC. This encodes CAISDVPSAGAQETQYF.

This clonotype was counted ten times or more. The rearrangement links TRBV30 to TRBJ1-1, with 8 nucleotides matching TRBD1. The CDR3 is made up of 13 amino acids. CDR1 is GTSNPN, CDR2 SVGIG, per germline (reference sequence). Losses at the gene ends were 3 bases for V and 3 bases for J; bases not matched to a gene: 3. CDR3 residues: CAWSRTGYTEAFF. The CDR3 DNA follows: TGTGCCTGGAGCCGGACAGGGTACACTGAAGCTTTCTTT.

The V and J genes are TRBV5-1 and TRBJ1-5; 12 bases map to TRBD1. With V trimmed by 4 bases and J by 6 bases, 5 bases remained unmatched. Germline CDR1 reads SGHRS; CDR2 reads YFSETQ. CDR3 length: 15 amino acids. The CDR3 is CASSPGQGAVQPQHF. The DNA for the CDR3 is TGCGCCAGCAGCCCGGGACAGGGGGCGGTTCAGCCCCAGCATTTT.

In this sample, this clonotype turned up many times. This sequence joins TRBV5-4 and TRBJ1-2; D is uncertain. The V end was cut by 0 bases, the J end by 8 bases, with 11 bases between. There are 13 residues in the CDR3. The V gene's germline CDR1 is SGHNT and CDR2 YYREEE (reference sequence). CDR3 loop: CASSLALEAGYTF. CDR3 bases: TGTGCCAGCAGCTTGGCTCTTGAGGCGGGCTACACCTTC.

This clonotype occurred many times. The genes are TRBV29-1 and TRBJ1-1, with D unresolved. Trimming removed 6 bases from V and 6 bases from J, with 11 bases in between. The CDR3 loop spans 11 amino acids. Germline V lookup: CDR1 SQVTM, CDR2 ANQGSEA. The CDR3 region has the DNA TGCAGCGTGTGGCAGATCGCTGAAGCTTTCTTT. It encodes CSVWQIAEAFF.

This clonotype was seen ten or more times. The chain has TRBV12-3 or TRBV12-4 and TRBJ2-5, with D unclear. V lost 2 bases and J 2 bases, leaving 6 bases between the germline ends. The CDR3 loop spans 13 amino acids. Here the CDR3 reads CASSLRYQETQYF. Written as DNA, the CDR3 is TGTGCCAGCAGTTTACGGTATCAAGAGACCCAGTACTTC.

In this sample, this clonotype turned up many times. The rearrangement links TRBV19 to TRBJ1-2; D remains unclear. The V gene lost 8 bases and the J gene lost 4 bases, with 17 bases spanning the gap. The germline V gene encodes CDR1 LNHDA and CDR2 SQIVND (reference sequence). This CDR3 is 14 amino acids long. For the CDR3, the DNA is TGTGCCAGTGCTACGGGCAGATCCATCTATGGCTACACCTTC. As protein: CASATGRSIYGYTF.

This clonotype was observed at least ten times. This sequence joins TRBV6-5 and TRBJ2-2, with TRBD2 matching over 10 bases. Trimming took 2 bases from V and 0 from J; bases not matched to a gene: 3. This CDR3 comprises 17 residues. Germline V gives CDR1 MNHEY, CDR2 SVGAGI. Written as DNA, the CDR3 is TGTGCCAGCAGTTACGCTAGCGGGGGCGCGAACACCGGGGAGCTGTTTTTT. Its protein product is CASSYASGGANTGELFF.

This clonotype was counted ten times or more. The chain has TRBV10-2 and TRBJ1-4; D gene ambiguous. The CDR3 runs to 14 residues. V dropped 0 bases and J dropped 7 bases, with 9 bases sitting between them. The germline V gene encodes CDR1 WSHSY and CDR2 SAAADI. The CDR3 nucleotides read TGCGCCAGCAGTGAGTCTGGAGGTGGTGAAAAACTGTTTTTT. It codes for CASSESGGGEKLFF.

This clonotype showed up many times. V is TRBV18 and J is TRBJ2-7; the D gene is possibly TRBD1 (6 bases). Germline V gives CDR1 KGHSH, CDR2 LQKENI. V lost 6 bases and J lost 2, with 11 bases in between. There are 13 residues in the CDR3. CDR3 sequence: CASSSGTTYEQYF. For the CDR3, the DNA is TGTGCCAGCTCGTCCGGGACAACCTACGAGCAGTACTTC.

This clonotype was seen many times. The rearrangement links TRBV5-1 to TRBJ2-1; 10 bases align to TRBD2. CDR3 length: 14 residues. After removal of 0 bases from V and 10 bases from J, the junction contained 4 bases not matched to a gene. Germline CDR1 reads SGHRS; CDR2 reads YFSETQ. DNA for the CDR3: TGCGCCAGCAGCTTGGGACTAGCGGGCTTCGAGCAGTTCTTC. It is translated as CASSLGLAGFEQFF.

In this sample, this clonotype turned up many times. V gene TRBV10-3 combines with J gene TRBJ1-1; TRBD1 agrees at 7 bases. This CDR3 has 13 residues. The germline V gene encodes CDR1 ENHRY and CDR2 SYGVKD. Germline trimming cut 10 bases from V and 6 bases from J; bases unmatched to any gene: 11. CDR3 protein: CATQDRDLPEAFF. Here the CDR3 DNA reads TGTGCCACCCAAGACAGGGACCTCCCTGAAGCTTTCTTT.

As DNA, the CDR3 is TGTGCCAGCACCCGAGGACTAGCGGGAGGCTACAATGAGCAGTTCTTC. This translates into CASTRGLAGGYNEQFF. The rearrangement uses TRBV2 and TRBJ2-1; 14 bases agree with TRBD2. With 7 bases clipped from V and 3 bases from J, the junction kept 5 bases outside the gene matches. The CDR3 runs 16 residues. Germline V gives CDR1 SNHLY, CDR2 FYNNEI.

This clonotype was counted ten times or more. CDR3 loop: CASSLAGQGNNEQFF. As DNA, the CDR3 is TGTGCCAGCAGCTTAGCGGGACAGGGTAACAATGAGCAGTTCTTC. The chain couples TRBV11-2 to TRBJ2-1; 9 bases align to TRBD1. CDR1 SGHAT and CDR2 FQNNGV come from the germline V gene. The ends lost 1 base at V and 5 bases at J; junction bases unmatched: 3. The CDR3 contains 15 residues. Drawing the rest from reference TRBV11-2 and TRBJ2-1, the complete variable domain is EAGVAQSPRYKIIEKRQSVAFWCNPISGHATLYWYQQILGQGPKLLIQFQNNGVVDDSQLPKDRFSAERLKGVDSTLKIQPAKLEDSAVYLCASSLAGQGNNEQFFGPGTRLTVL.

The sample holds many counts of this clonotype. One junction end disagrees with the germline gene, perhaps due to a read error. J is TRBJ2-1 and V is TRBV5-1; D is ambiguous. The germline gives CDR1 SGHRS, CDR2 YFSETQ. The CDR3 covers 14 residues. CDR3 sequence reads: CASSLAEWGNEQFF. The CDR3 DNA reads TGCGCCAGCAGTTTGGCCGAATGGGGCAATGAGCAGTTCTTC. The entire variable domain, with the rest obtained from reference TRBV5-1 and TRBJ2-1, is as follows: KAGVTQTPRYLIKTRGQQVTLSCSPISGHRSVSWYQQTPGQGLQFLFEYFSETQRNKGNFPGRFSGRQFSNSRSEMNVSTLELGDSALYLCASSLAEWGNEQFFGPGTRLTVL.

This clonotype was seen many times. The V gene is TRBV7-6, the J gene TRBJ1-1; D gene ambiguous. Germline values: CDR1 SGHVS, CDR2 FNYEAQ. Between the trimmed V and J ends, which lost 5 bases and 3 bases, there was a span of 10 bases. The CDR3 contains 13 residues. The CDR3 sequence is CASSPRLDTEAFF. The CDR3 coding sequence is TGTGCCAGCAGCCCGCGACTGGACACTGAAGCTTTCTTT.

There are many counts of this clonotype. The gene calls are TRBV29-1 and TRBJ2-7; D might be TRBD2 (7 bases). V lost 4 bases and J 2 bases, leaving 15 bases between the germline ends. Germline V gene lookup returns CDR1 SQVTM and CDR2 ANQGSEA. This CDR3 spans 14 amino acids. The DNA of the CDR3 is TGCAGCGTTGGGGGGGGCTTCATGGCCTACGAGCAGTACTTC. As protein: CSVGGGFMAYEQYF.

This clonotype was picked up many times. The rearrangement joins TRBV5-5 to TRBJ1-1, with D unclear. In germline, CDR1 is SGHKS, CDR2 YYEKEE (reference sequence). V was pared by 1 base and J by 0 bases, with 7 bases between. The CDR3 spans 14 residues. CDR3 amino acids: CASSLKHMNTEAFF. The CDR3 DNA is TGTGCCAGCAGCTTGAAGCACATGAACACTGAAGCTTTCTTT.